The clone carrying this T cell receptor (beta chain) appeared many times. These data belong to a study of T-cell reconstitution after alpha-beta-depleted transplantation in children. A TCRbeta library incorporating unique molecular identifiers was prepared. TCRdb reprocessed the PCR reads with MiXCR, giving one entry per CDR3 protein. The top ten hold 3% to 3.5% of the sample, which has some 500,000 distinct CDR3 sequences, around 18% seen once. Here the sequenced sample was PBMCs from the stem cell graft donor, taken from the stem cell graft. The TCR originated in a human donor who donated a stem cell graft to a child with acute lymphoblastic leukemia.

The CDR3 loop is CASSLSAYNEQFF. DNA of the CDR3: TGTGCCAGCAGTCTTTCGGCCTACAATGAGCAGTTCTTC. The V and J genes are TRBV12-3 or TRBV12-4 and TRBJ2-1; D is unclear. The CDR3 sequence is 13 residues long. Deletions cut 5 bases from V and 2 bases from J, with 7 bases between.